The 8 T cell receptor beta chains listed next were all sequenced from one sample in a study of cytomegalovirus exposure and HLA in healthy donors. PCR was performed using 60 Vbeta and 13 Jbeta primers. Some clones are missing from TCRdb's copy, which holds only in-frame ones; the method was immunoSEQ multiplex PCR. The repertoire table contains around 88,000 clones. What was sequenced was PBMCs. The origin of the receptors is a girl under 18 in good health and CMV-seropositive.

CDR3 sequence reads: CASSDRQVSQPQHF. The DNA for the CDR3 is TGCGCCAGCAGCGACAGACAGGTGAGTCAGCCCCAGCATTTT. The chain has TRBV4-1 and TRBJ1-5, with a tentative D call TRBD1 (6 bases). Germline lookup yields CDR1 MGHRA and CDR2 YSYEKL. This CDR3 is 14 amino acids long. Trimming removed 5 bases at V and 6 bases at J, with 14 bases between.

In DNA, the CDR3 is TGTGCCAGCAACCGAGACAGGGGAAATAATGAGCAGTTCTTC. It is translated as CASNRDRGNNEQFF. The chain couples TRBV9 to TRBJ2-1; 8 bases match TRBD1. The V segment lost 6 bases and the J segment 7 bases; nucleotides outside the gene matches: 9. Per the germline V gene, CDR1 is SGDLS and CDR2 is YYNGEE. The CDR3 runs to 14 residues.

The chain links TRBV28 to TRBJ2-3; the match to TRBD2 covers 10 bases. With V trimmed by 7 bases and J by 4 bases, 5 bases remained unmatched. The CDR3 consists of 14 residues. CDR1 MDHEN and CDR2 SYDVKM come from the germline V gene. CDR3 loop: CASKERGGADTQYF. The CDR3 DNA follows: TGTGCCAGCAAAGAGCGGGGGGGAGCAGATACGCAGTATTTT.

In DNA, the CDR3 is TGTGCCAGCAGTGTCCGAGGCAGCGGGGGGGCAAATGAGCAGTTCTTC. Translated: CASSVRGSGGANEQFF. The chain carries TRBV2 and TRBJ2-1; TRBD2 matches 10 bases. This CDR3 spans 16 amino acids. Trimming removed 4 bases from V and 7 bases from J; junction bases left unmatched: 10. CDR1 and CDR2 (germline): SNHLY, FYNNEI.

The chain couples TRBV5-8 to TRBJ2-2; unclear D gene. The CDR3 has 14 residues. The ends were cut back, 3 bases at V and 6 bases at J, with 12 bases in the middle. The germline V gene encodes CDR1 SGHTS and CDR2 YDEGEE. CDR3 protein: CASSSPIESGELFF. The DNA for the CDR3 is TGTGCCAGCAGCTCCCCTATCGAGTCCGGGGAGCTGTTTTTT.

The chain combines TRBV7-8 with TRBJ2-5; 7 positions agree with TRBD2. Germline trimming cut 3 bases from V and 2 bases from J; bases unmatched to any gene: 6. The CDR3 consists of 15 residues. Germline CDR1 SGHVS, CDR2 FQNEAQ. The CDR3 loop is CASSFGERGQETQYF. The CDR3 DNA reads as TGTGCCAGCAGCTTTGGCGAGCGGGGACAAGAGACCCAGTACTTC.

The CDR3 bases are TGCGCCAGCAGCTTGGGGCAGCAAGAGACCCAGTACTTC. Residues: CASSLGQQETQYF. The J gene is TRBJ2-5, the V gene TRBV5-1; D not certain. CDR3 length: 13 amino acids. V gave up 0 bases and J gave up 2 bases, with 5 bases separating them. Germline loops: CDR1 SGHRS, CDR2 YFSETQ.

CDR3 bases: TGTGCCAGCATCGAAACGAGGGACACTGAAGCTTTCTTT. It translates to CASIETRDTEAFF. This sequence joins TRBV6-1 and TRBJ1-1; D remains ambiguous. The V and J ends lost 7 bases and 3 bases respectively, with 12 bases between them. Germline assignment: CDR1 MNHNS and CDR2 SASEGT. The CDR3 is 13 amino acids.